This TCR beta chain is from a study of T-cell reconstitution after alpha-beta-depleted transplantation in children. TCRbeta library construction was performed incorporating unique molecular identifiers. TCRdb processed the PCR reads anew with MiXCR; each CDR3 protein has one entry. The sample shows 450,000 to 700,000 distinct CDR3 sequences, around 27% of them seen only once. The germline CDR1 and CDR2 sequences are SGDLS and YYNGEE. The CDR3 loop spans 15 amino acids. V lost 4 bases and J lost 6; bases outside the gene matches: 13. V usage is TRBV9 and J usage is TRBJ2-7; 7 bases align to TRBD2. The receptor's source is a boy younger than two with Wiskott-Aldrich syndrome, due to receive a stem cell transplant. This material consisted of PBMCs, taken before TCRalphabeta/CD19-depleted stem cell transplant. The CDR3 bases are TGTGCCAGCAGCCCACCCGGGACTACCTCTTTCGAGCAGTACTTC. Its protein product is CASSPPGTTSFEQYF.